The entry below gives a single TCR beta chain sequence along with its context. Its specificity is unknown. These data originate in a study of cytomegalovirus exposure and HLA in healthy donors. Study results and caveats: Within the approximately 120 validation repertoires, first-cohort TCR clusters tended to co-occur, according to a later analysis. Rare sequences made up most TCRs, while some public TCRs were found in many donors. The authors listed 150 or so TCR beta chains as cytomegalovirus-associated.

The repertoire was sequenced with immunoSEQ multiplex PCR; TCRdb's copy has only in-frame clones and lacks some. This table has roughly 300,000 clones, around 89% appearing once. Germline CDR1 reads SGHVS; CDR2 reads FQNEAQ. The CDR3 sequence is 15 residues long. V shed 5 bases and J shed 7 bases, with 21 bases lying between them. The sample comprised PBMCs. This clonotype was sampled from a woman between 18 and 29 years old in good health and CMV-seronegative. The chain carries TRBV7-8 and TRBJ2-7, with a weak D call TRBD2 (6 bases). CDR3 nucleotides: TGTGCCAGCAGCCCCGGCCCAGGGAGGAGGAATGAGCAGTACTTC. Protein product: CASSPGPGRRNEQYF.